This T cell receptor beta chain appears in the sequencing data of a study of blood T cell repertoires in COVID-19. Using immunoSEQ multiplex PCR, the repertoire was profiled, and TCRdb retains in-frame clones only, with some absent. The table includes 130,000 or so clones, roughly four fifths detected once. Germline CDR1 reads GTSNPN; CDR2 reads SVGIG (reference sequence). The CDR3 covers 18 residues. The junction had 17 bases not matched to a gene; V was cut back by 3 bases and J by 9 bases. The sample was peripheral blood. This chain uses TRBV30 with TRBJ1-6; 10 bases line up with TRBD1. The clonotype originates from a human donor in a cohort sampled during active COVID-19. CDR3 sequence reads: CAWSMGGPDRGWSSPLHF. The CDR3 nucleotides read TGTGCCTGGAGCATGGGGGGACCGGACAGGGGGTGGAGTTCACCCCTCCACTTT.